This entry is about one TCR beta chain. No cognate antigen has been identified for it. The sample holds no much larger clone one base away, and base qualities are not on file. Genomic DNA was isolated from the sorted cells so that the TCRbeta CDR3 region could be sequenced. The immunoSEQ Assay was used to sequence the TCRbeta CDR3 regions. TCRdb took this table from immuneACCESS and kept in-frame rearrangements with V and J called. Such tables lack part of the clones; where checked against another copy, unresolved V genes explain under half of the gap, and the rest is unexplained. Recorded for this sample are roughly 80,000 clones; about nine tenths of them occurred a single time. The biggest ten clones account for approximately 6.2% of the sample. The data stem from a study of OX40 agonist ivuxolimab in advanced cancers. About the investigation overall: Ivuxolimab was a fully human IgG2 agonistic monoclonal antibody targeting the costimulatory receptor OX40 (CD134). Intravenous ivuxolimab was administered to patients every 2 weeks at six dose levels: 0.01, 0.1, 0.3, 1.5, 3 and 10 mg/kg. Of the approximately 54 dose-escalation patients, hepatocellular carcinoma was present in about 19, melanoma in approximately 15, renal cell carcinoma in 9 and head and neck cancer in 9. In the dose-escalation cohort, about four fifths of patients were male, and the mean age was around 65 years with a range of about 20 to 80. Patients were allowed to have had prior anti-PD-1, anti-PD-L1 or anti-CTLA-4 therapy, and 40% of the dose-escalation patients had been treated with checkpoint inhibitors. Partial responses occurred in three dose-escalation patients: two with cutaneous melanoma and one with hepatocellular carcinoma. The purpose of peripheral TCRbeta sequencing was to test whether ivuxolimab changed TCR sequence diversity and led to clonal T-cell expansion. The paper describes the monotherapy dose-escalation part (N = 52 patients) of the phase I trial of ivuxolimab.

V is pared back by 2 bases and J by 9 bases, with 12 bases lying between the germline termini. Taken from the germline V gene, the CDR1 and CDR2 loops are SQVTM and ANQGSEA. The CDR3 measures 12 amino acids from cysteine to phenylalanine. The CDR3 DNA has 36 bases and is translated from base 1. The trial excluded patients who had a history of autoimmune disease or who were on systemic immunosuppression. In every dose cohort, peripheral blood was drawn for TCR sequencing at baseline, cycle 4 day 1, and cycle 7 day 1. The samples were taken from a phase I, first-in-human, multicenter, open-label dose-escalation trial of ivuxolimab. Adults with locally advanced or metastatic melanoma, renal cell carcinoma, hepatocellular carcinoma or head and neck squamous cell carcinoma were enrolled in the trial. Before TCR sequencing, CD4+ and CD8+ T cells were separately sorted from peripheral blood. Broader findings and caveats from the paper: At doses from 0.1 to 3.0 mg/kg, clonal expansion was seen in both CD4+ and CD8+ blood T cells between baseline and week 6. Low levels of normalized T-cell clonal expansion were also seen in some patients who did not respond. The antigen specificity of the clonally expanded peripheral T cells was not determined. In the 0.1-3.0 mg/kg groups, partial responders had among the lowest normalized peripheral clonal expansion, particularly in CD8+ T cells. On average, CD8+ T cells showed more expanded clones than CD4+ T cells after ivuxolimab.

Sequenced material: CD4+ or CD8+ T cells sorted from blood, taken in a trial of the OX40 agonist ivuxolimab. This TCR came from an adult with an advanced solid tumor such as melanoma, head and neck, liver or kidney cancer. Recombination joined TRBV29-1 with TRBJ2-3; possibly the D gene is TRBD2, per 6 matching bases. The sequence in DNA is TGCAGCGTTGAACCGACTAGTGAGACGCAGTATTTT. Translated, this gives CSVEPTSETQYF.